Described below is a single T cell receptor (beta chain) sequence and its context. Its specificity is unknown. The data belong to a study of shared clonotypes between healthy human individuals. Whole-study context: Three plates each covered CD4 naive and memory; CD8 naive two, CD8 memory one.

The length of the CDR3 is 15 residues. The V gene lost 1 base and the J gene lost 4 bases, with 8 bases spanning the gap. Germline lookup yields CDR1 SEHNR and CDR2 FQNEAQ (reference sequence). Study-level findings and limits: Naive subsets generally had larger estimated richness than memory subsets. Clonotype sharing among the donors was expected to vary with sequencing depth. The study found lower generation probabilities in non-shared clonotypes than in those shared by all four donors.

The repertoire was sequenced with immunoSEQ multiplex PCR; TCRdb's copy has only in-frame clones and lacks some. The sample contains about 1.1 million clones, about four fifths of which appear only once. Sequenced material: memory CD4+ T cells from PBMCs. Noted subset: CD45RA-negative fraction. The V and J genes are TRBV7-9 and TRBJ2-6; the D is unclear. The TCR sequence derives from a man aged 18 to 29 in good health. Some clones in this sample may be carry-over from other donors' samples. CDR3 in DNA: TGTGCCAGCAGCTTAGGCCTGCCCGGGGCCAACGTCCTGACTTTC. It translates to CASSLGLPGANVLTF.